This T cell receptor beta chain was identified in a study of PD-1 blockade in classical Hodgkin lymphoma. With 2 bases removed from V and 10 bases from J, the gap between germline ends came to 14 bases. Germline V CDR1 and CDR2: KGHSH, LQKENI. CDR3 length equals 13 residues. Generated by immunoSEQ multiplex PCR, the TCRdb table keeps only in-frame clones and is missing some. The sample shows around 99,000 clones, roughly 80% of them seen only once. The count of this clone is one. Exposure to brentuximab vedotin varied, and each patient had relapsed following autologous stem cell transplantation. Classification of best responses gave complete response, partial response or progressive disease.

The input for sequencing was peripheral blood mononuclear cells (PBMCs), taken before the second cycle of nivolumab. The TCR sequence derives from a human donor with classical Hodgkin lymphoma. V is TRBV18 and J is TRBJ1-1, with no clear D. Here the CDR3 reads CASSPETAYLAFF. The CDR3 DNA sequence: TGTGCCAGCTCACCAGAGACCGCCTATCTAGCTTTCTTT. Full variable domain (remainder filled in from reference TRBV18 and TRBJ1-1): NAGVMQNPRHLVRRRGQEARLRCSPMKGHSHVYWYRQLPEEGLKFMVYLQKENIIDESGMPKERFSAEFPKEGPSILRIQQVVRGDSAAYFCASSPETAYLAFFGQGTRLTVV.